This T cell receptor beta chain was recovered during a study of cytomegalovirus exposure and HLA in healthy donors. Findings of the study overall: After further analysis at a later stage, 16,951 TCR beta sequences were associated with HLA alleles at 0.05 false discovery rate. Roughly uniform sequencing depth across donors was assumed, possibly incorrectly.

Details on this clone: Its antigen remains unidentified.

In germline, CDR1 is GTSNPN, CDR2 SVGIG (reference sequence). V was trimmed by 2 bases and J by 0 bases, leaving 17 bases between them. The CDR3 spans 17 residues. Nominally healthy donors were sampled, though unrecorded immune exposures were likely. Amplification used 60 Vbeta primers and 13 Jbeta primers. Per the authors' pipeline: About 11 million of the 80 million or so unique TCR beta chains counted in a later analysis were shared. Sequenced by immunoSEQ multiplex PCR; TCRdb stores in-frame clones only, minus some. The V and J calls and the clone size are those of that table, but D and trimming were determined from the DNA. Altogether about 110,000 clones are present, about two thirds being singletons, with the ten largest covering 5.4%.

Source material: PBMCs. This sequence joins TRBV30 and TRBJ1-5; D might be TRBD1 (5 bases). The sequence was collected from a woman between 65 and 79 years old in good health and CMV-seropositive. CDR3 sequence reads: CAWSIGQGTLSNQPQHF. As DNA, the CDR3 is TGTGCCTGGAGTATCGGTCAGGGCACGCTTAGCAATCAGCCCCAGCATTTT.